Presented here are 10 T cell receptor beta chains from one specimen sequenced in a study of beta chain features in type 1 diabetes. Study-wide points: All four CD4+ subsets from Type 1 diabetes patients carried moderately but significantly shorter TCRB CDR3s.

The entirety of the isolated RNA underwent reverse transcription, so expressed TCRB transcripts were sequenced. Sequencing used immunoSEQ multiplex PCR; TCRdb keeps in-frame clones, though not all of them. The top ten clones hold approximately 0.021% of a sample with 600,000 to 700,000 clones, around an eighth of them seen once. Their target antigens are unknown. The sequencing input was naive CD4+ T cells from blood. These receptors were obtained from a man younger than 30 with type 1 diabetes.

This clone came up a few times. The chain combines TRBV25-1 with TRBJ1-6; a weak D match, TRBD1 (5 bases). Germline-derived CDR1 and CDR2 are MGHDK and SYGVNS. V shed 3 bases and J shed 7 bases, with 10 bases lying between them. The CDR3 runs to 14 residues. The CDR3 is CASSEAWGNSPLHF. The CDR3 region has the DNA TGTGCCAGCAGTGAGGCGTGGGGGAATTCACCCCTCCACTTT.

About this clone: The same CDR3 also results from other DNA sequences found in this sample. The chain links TRBV5-1 to TRBJ2-5, with TRBD2 as a possible D gene (6 bases). Between the trimmed V and J ends, which lost 0 bases and 5 bases, there was a span of 11 bases. Per the germline V gene, CDR1 is SGHRS and CDR2 is YFSETQ. The CDR3 runs to 14 residues. In DNA form, the CDR3 reads TGCGCCAGCAGCTTGGTTGCGGGGAGTGAGACCCAGTACTTC. Its protein is CASSLVAGSETQYF.

This clone was counted a few times. The J gene is TRBJ2-1, the V gene TRBV27; a weak D match, TRBD2 (5 bases). Between the trimmed V and J ends, which lost 2 bases and 9 bases, there was a span of 11 bases. Germline V CDR1 and CDR2: MNHEY, SMNVEV (reference sequence). The CDR3 spans 13 residues. CDR3 DNA: TGTGCCAGCAGTTTAGAGGGTTTCGGTGAGCAGTTCTTC. Its protein is CASSLEGFGEQFF.

The gene calls are TRBV30 and TRBJ1-4; D is perhaps TRBD1 (6 bases). Trimming stripped 1 base from V and 8 bases from J, with 17 bases between. The CDR3 runs to 15 residues. Germline V gene lookup returns CDR1 GTSNPN and CDR2 SVGIG (reference sequence). CDR3 amino acids: CAWSDLTGIEEKLFF. The CDR3 DNA sequence: TGTGCCTGGAGTGACCTTACAGGGATCGAAGAAAAACTGTTTTTT. Supplemented by reference TRBV30 and TRBJ1-4, the full variable domain reads SQTIHQWPATLVQPVGSPLSLECTVEGTSNPNLYWYRQAAGRGLQLLFYSVGIGQISSEVPQNLSASRPQDRQFILSSKKLLLSDSGFYLCAWSDLTGIEEKLFFGSGTQLSVL.

This clone was counted between two and nine times. The chain carries TRBV19 and TRBJ1-1; D is unresolved. The CDR3 has 15 amino acids. Trimming left V 3 bases short and J 5 bases short, with 16 bases between. Germline CDR1 and CDR2: LNHDA and SQIVND (reference sequence). CDR3 loop: CASSILPGVGTEAFF. In DNA form, the CDR3 reads TGTGCCAGTAGTATCCTCCCGGGCGTGGGGACTGAAGCTTTCTTT.

This clone came up a few times. The chain joins TRBV5-1 to TRBJ1-1; 7 bases are shared with TRBD1. Germline trimming cut 0 bases from V and 5 bases from J; bases unmatched to any gene: 13. Germline V lookup: CDR1 SGHRS, CDR2 YFSETQ. This CDR3 is built from 17 residues. The CDR3, as DNA: TGCGCCAGCAGCTTGGTCCCAACAGGGGAGGGACGGACTGAAGCTTTCTTT. This translates into CASSLVPTGEGRTEAFF.

J is TRBJ1-4 and V is TRBV27; D possibly corresponds to TRBD1 (6 bases). CDR1 is MNHEY and CDR2 is SMNVEV in the germline V gene (reference sequence). V lost 5 bases, J lost 6 bases, and 16 bases lay in between. The CDR3 totals 15 residues. The chain's CDR3 is CASSQIGQPDEKLFF. The CDR3 bases are TGTGCCAGCAGTCAGATCGGACAGCCCGATGAAAAACTGTTTTTT.

J is TRBJ1-2 and V is TRBV4-2; TRBD1 might be the D (5 bases). The germline gives CDR1 LGHNA, CDR2 YNFKEQ. The CDR3 runs to 17 residues. V lost 0 bases and J lost 5, with 19 bases in between. CDR3 loop: CASSQETAGTDFYGYTF. The CDR3 region has the DNA TGTGCCAGCAGCCAAGAAACCGCCGGGACGGATTTTTATGGCTACACCTTC.

The chain uses TRBV5-1 and TRBJ2-1, with D possibly TRBD2 on 5 matching bases. Trimming took off 7 bases at V and 8 bases at J, with 16 bases between the two ends. Germline V lookup: CDR1 SGHRS, CDR2 YFSETQ. The CDR3 totals 13 residues. CDR3 in DNA: TGCGCCAGCCGGACTCCCAGTCGGGATGAGCAGTTCTTC. Residues: CASRTPSRDEQFF.

V is TRBV11-1 and J is TRBJ2-5, with D perhaps assigned TRBD1 or TRBD2 (5 bases each). The CDR3 totals 15 residues. In germline, CDR1 is SGHAT, CDR2 FQDESV (reference sequence). The V end lost 4 bases, the J end lost 2 bases, and 14 bases lay between the germline ends. Written as DNA, the CDR3 is TGTGCCAGCAGCTATTCCGGGACGCCACAAGAGACCCAGTACTTC. As protein: CASSYSGTPQETQYF.